This T cell receptor beta chain appears in the sequencing data of a study of cytomegalovirus exposure and HLA in healthy donors. Findings and limits, study-wide: Previously analyzed data showed that most TCR beta V segments were productive at a frequency of about 87% or about 30%. It was reported that TCR beta sequences correctly inferred the HLA-A and HLA-B alleles for most subjects.

Germline V gene data show CDR1 as SEHNR and CDR2 as FQNEAQ (reference sequence). The CDR3 has 14 amino acids. Trimming removed 2 bases from V and 2 bases from J, with 6 bases in between. In the PCR, 60 Vbeta and 13 Jbeta primers were used. The method was immunoSEQ multiplex PCR; TCRdb's version includes in-frame clones alone and lacks a portion of them. Found here are roughly 160,000 clones, over 60% of them singletons; the top ten hold approximately 1.5%. This clone is a singleton in its sample. Antigen specificity is unknown. The receptor's source is a girl between 10 and 17 years old in good health and CMV-seronegative. Sequenced: PBMCs. The chain recombines TRBV7-9 with TRBJ2-2; D call uncertain. The CDR3 DNA is TGTGCCAGCAGCTTAACAGACAACACCGGGGAGCTGTTTTTT. It yields the protein CASSLTDNTGELFF.